The clone carrying this T cell receptor (beta chain) was seen at least ten times. Its antigen remains unknown. The entry originates in a study of breast tumors, draining lymph nodes, adjacent tissues. Whole-study results and caveats: Luminal-like breast cancer showed significantly higher tumor–nontumor repertoire similarity than basal-like.

Per the germline V gene, CDR1 is SGHAT and CDR2 is FQNNGV. The CDR3 is 18 amino acids. The ends lost 5 bases at V and 0 bases at J; junction bases unmatched: 10. Each CDR3 protein is one row after TCRdb ran MiXCR on the multiplex PCR reads. Of roughly 120,000 distinct CDR3 sequences in the sample, nearly 20% are singletons; the top ten hold under 4.5%. The lymph nodes were axillary draining lymph nodes from breast cancer patients. Sequencing input: axillary lymph node tissue. The receptor comes from a female donor with breast cancer. Some clones in this sample may be carry-over from other donors' samples. V is TRBV11-2 and J is TRBJ2-6; 7 nucleotides agree with TRBD1. The CDR3 DNA is TGTGCCAGCAGCCCGTGGACAGGCCGTCTCTCTGGGGCCAACGTCCTGACTTTC. Residues: CASSPWTGRLSGANVLTF.